The 23 T cell receptor beta chains in this list originate from one sample, sequenced in a study of beta chain features in type 1 diabetes. Every bit of the isolated RNA underwent reverse transcription, so sequencing read expressed TCRB transcripts. Profiling relied on immunoSEQ multiplex PCR, and the TCRdb table lists in-frame clones only, not all of them. Seen here are some 640,000 clones, around an eighth observed once, and the top ten hold less than 0.04%. Their cognate antigens are unknown. Points from the study as a whole: The study found moderately but significantly shorter TCRB CDR3s in all four CD4+ subsets of Type 1 diabetes patients.

Sequenced input: naive CD4+ T cells from blood. Every receptor here comes from a man aged 18 to 30 with type 1 diabetes.

The gene calls are TRBV11-2 and TRBJ2-7; 9 nucleotides match TRBD1. V lost 5 bases, J lost 2 bases, and 7 bases stayed unmatched. The CDR3 spans 15 residues. Germline loops: CDR1 SGHAT, CDR2 FQNNGV. CDR3 residues: CASSPLRDRAYEQYF. As DNA, the CDR3 is TGTGCCAGCAGCCCACTCCGGGACAGGGCCTACGAGCAGTACTTC.

V gene TRBV7-9 combines with J gene TRBJ2-2; no definite D call. Deletions cut 7 bases from V and 3 bases from J, with 12 bases between. The CDR3 spans 14 residues. Germline CDR1 reads SEHNR; CDR2 reads FQNEAQ (reference sequence). CDR3 nucleotides: TGTGCCAGCATAGAGATTGGGGACACCGGGGAGCTGTTTTTT. This encodes CASIEIGDTGELFF.

The V gene is TRBV30, the J gene TRBJ2-7; weak D call: TRBD1 (5 bases). This CDR3 contains 15 residues. Germline V gene lookup returns CDR1 GTSNPN and CDR2 SVGIG (reference sequence). V was clipped by 2 bases and J by 2 bases, with 16 bases between them. CDR3 sequence: CAWSRRQLAPYEQYF. The CDR3 DNA is TGTGCCTGGAGTCGACGACAGCTCGCCCCCTACGAGCAGTACTTC.

This chain joins TRBV14 and TRBJ2-1; D is perhaps TRBD2 (6 bases). Germline CDR1 is SGHDN and CDR2 is FVKESK. Trimming pared 8 bases from V and 2 bases from J, leaving 10 bases between. The CDR3 totals 13 residues. This chain's CDR3 is CASGGGTYNEQFF. In nucleotides, the CDR3 is TGTGCCAGCGGGGGAGGAACCTACAATGAGCAGTTCTTC.

This sequence joins TRBV30 and TRBJ2-1; D not certain. Trimming shortened V by 1 base and J by 6 bases, and 7 bases separated the two germline ends. The CDR3 has 12 amino acids. The germline V gene has CDR1 GTSNPN and CDR2 SVGIG (reference sequence). The CDR3 region is CAWSAPANEQFF. CDR3 bases: TGTGCCTGGAGTGCCCCCGCCAATGAGCAGTTCTTC. The variable domain in full, with the rest retrieved from reference TRBV30 and TRBJ2-1, is SQTIHQWPATLVQPVGSPLSLECTVEGTSNPNLYWYRQAAGRGLQLLFYSVGIGQISSEVPQNLSASRPQDRQFILSSKKLLLSDSGFYLCAWSAPANEQFFGPGTRLTVL.

There are a few counts of this clone. Being one base from a much bigger clone, this may be a read error. Other DNA sequences in the same sample also yield this CDR3. The chain uses TRBV11-2 and TRBJ2-5; D unresolved. The V end lost 2 bases, the J end lost 5 bases, and 3 bases lay between the germline ends. Germline CDR1 and CDR2: SGHAT and FQNNGV. The CDR3 totals 11 residues. For the CDR3, the DNA is TGTGCCAGCAGCTTACGGGAGACCCAGTACTTC. Translation: CASSLRETQYF.

The chain carries TRBV29-1 and TRBJ1-4; tentative D call: TRBD1 (6 bases). CDR1 is SQVTM and CDR2 is ANQGSEA in the germline V gene. Trimming removed 4 bases at V and 10 bases at J, with 13 bases between. CDR3 length equals 12 residues. The CDR3 protein is CSVGTGTRKLFF. Here the CDR3 DNA reads TGCAGCGTTGGTACAGGGACCCGAAAACTGTTTTTT.

The CDR3 DNA sequence: TGTGCCAGCAGTGATCCAACTAGCGGAACCTACAATGAGCAGTTCTTC. Amino acids: CASSDPTSGTYNEQFF. The V gene is TRBV25-1, the J gene TRBJ2-1; 8 bases fit TRBD2. Trimming cost V 3 bases and J 2 bases; bases outside gene matches: 6. The CDR3 runs to 16 residues. In germline, CDR1 is MGHDK, CDR2 SYGVNS.

V and J are TRBV7-9 and TRBJ1-3, with no clear D. CDR3 length: 15 amino acids. Germline values: CDR1 SEHNR, CDR2 FQNEAQ (reference sequence). Trimming stripped 1 base from V and 2 bases from J, with 9 bases between. The CDR3 loop is CASSLVGVTGNTIYF. CDR3 nucleotides: TGTGCCAGCAGCTTAGTTGGGGTGACTGGAAACACCATATATTTT.

This clone was recorded a few times. The chain has TRBV4-2 and TRBJ1-1; 9 bases align to TRBD1. The germline CDR1 and CDR2 sequences are LGHNA and YNFKEQ. The V and J ends lost 5 bases and 5 bases, in that order; junction bases with no gene match: 6. This CDR3 is 14 amino acids long. For the CDR3, the DNA is TGTGCCAGCAGCTCTGGACAGGGGAGAACTGAAGCTTTCTTT. It codes for CASSSGQGRTEAFF.

This clone was observed a handful of times. The rearrangement uses TRBV25-1 and TRBJ2-7; D is ambiguous. The length of the CDR3 is 16 residues. Per germline, CDR1 MGHDK and CDR2 SYGVNS. V was shortened by 10 bases and J by 0 bases, with 22 bases between the two germline ends. The CDR3 loop is CATQGLGQTSSYEQYF. CDR3 DNA: TGTGCCACCCAAGGGTTAGGCCAAACCAGCTCCTACGAGCAGTACTTC.

Only a few counts were recorded for this clone. The rearrangement uses TRBV18 and TRBJ2-1; 12 bases match TRBD1. The CDR3 sequence is 15 residues long. J lost 8 bases, V lost 3 bases, and 5 bases had no gene match. CDR1 is KGHSH, CDR2 LQKENI, per germline. The DNA of the CDR3 is TGTGCCAGCTCACCCGTGGGACAGGGGGCCTATGAGCAGTTCTTC. The encoded protein is CASSPVGQGAYEQFF.

The chain is built from TRBV9 and TRBJ2-2; 9 positions agree with TRBD1. V lost 1 base, J lost 6 bases, and 7 bases stayed unmatched. CDR1 and CDR2 from the germline V gene are SGDLS and YYNGEE. This CDR3 has 16 amino acids. DNA of the CDR3: TGTGCCAGCAGCGTAAACTCCGGGACAGGGTCCGGGGAGCTGTTTTTT. Translated: CASSVNSGTGSGELFF.

The chain joins TRBV9 to TRBJ2-1; TRBD2 matches at 7 bases. V lost 4 bases to trimming and J lost 0 bases; unmatched junction nucleotides: 4. The germline gives CDR1 SGDLS, CDR2 YYNGEE. This CDR3 is 15 amino acids long. In DNA form, the CDR3 reads TGTGCCAGCAGCAGACGGACTAGCTCCTACAATGAGCAGTTCTTC. This codes for CASSRRTSSYNEQFF. Using reference TRBV9 and TRBJ2-1 for the parts outside the CDR3, the full variable domain is DSGVTQTPKHLITATGQRVTLRCSPRSGDLSVYWYQQSLDQGLQFLIQYYNGEERAKGNILERFSAQQFPDLHSELNLSSLELGDSALYFCASSRRTSSYNEQFFGPGTRLTVL.

This chain links TRBV5-4 with TRBJ2-1; 10 positions match TRBD2. The CDR3 has 18 amino acids. Germline-derived CDR1 and CDR2 are SGHNT and YYREEE (reference sequence). The trim removed 0 bases at V and 8 bases at J, leaving 14 bases unmatched. The CDR3 here is CASSLELAGVSGNDEQFF. As DNA, the CDR3 is TGTGCCAGCAGCTTGGAGCTAGCGGGAGTCTCGGGTAATGATGAGCAGTTCTTC.

This clone was observed a handful of times. This rearrangement joins TRBV9 to TRBJ2-5, with 7 positions matching TRBD2. This CDR3 comprises 16 residues. Losses at the gene ends were 3 bases for V and 4 bases for J; bases not matched to a gene: 12. Germline V gene data show CDR1 as SGDLS and CDR2 as YYNGEE. CDR3 nucleotide sequence: TGTGCCAGCAGCGGGTATCGGGCGGGGGTTCGAGAGACCCAGTACTTC. Protein: CASSGYRAGVRETQYF.

This clone was detected only a few times. J is TRBJ1-3 and V is TRBV30, with unresolved D. Germline loops: CDR1 GTSNPN, CDR2 SVGIG (reference sequence). The CDR3 extends over 17 amino acids. Trimming stripped 2 bases from V and 0 bases from J, with 17 bases between. CDR3 sequence: CAWSPLGPAPSGNTIYF. DNA for the CDR3: TGTGCCTGGAGTCCCCTCGGCCCAGCTCCCTCTGGAAACACCATATATTTT.

This clone was seen a handful of times. This chain joins TRBV5-4 and TRBJ1-2; 8 nucleotides line up with TRBD1. There are 13 residues in the CDR3. CDR1 is SGHNT, CDR2 YYREEE, per germline (reference sequence). J gave up 5 bases and V 4 bases, and 4 bases lay outside the gene matches. The CDR3 region has the DNA TGTGCCAGCAGCATTACAGGGGGGTATGGCTACACCTTC. Translating gives CASSITGGYGYTF.

The rearrangement uses TRBV29-1 and TRBJ2-3; TRBD2 might be the D (6 bases). Trimming stripped 2 bases from V and 3 bases from J, with 15 bases between. CDR1 and CDR2 (germline): SQVTM, ANQGSEA. CDR3 length: 15 amino acids. The CDR3 nucleotides are TGCAGCGTTGAATGGTTCGGCGGGATGACAGATACGCAGTATTTT. Protein sequence: CSVEWFGGMTDTQYF.

This clone was picked up a small number of times. This chain connects TRBV9 to TRBJ2-7; D not resolved. V was trimmed by 4 bases and J by 0 bases, leaving 17 bases between them. This CDR3 contains 16 residues. Looked up from germline, CDR1 is SGDLS and CDR2 is YYNGEE. The CDR3 region is CASSPDTAISSYEQYF. Written as DNA, the CDR3 is TGTGCCAGCAGCCCTGATACAGCAATCTCCTCCTACGAGCAGTACTTC.

There are a few counts of this clone. This chain links TRBV7-9 with TRBJ1-2; perhaps TRBD1 as D (5 bases). Trimming left V 1 base short and J 4 bases short, with 7 bases between. CDR1 and CDR2 (germline): SEHNR, FQNEAQ (reference sequence). The CDR3 loop spans 13 amino acids. CDR3 DNA sequence: TGTGCCAGCAGCTTAGGGGGCGGCTATGGCTACACCTTC. It codes for CASSLGGGYGYTF.

The genes are TRBV28 and TRBJ1-1, with D unresolved. Germline values: CDR1 MDHEN, CDR2 SYDVKM. This CDR3 contains 14 residues. V was shortened by 4 bases and J by 1 base, with 10 bases between the two germline ends. CDR3 in DNA: TGTGCCAGCAGTTCTCTGGGTGAGAACACTGAAGCTTTCTTT. This encodes CASSSLGENTEAFF.

This clone came up a few times. The J gene is TRBJ1-2, the V gene TRBV30, with D hard to call. The CDR3 runs to 12 residues. Germline V gene data show CDR1 as GTSNPN and CDR2 as SVGIG (reference sequence). Between the trimmed V and J ends, which lost 6 bases and 2 bases, there was a span of 10 bases. The CDR3 here is CACLYTNYGYTF. The CDR3 coding sequence is TGTGCCTGCCTTTACACGAACTATGGCTACACCTTC.